This TCR beta chain appears in the sequencing data of a study of CD8 T cells in Susac syndrome (dated by TCRdb to about 2019). With regard to the full study: Whether CD8+ T cell activation and differentiation in Susac syndrome was antigen driven was tested using repertoire sequencing. CD8+ T cell repertoire clonality was compared between about a dozen healthy donors, approximately 14 Susac syndrome patients and about 15 multiple sclerosis patients.

Peripheral blood CD8+ and CD4+ T cells from healthy donors, Susac syndrome patients and multiple sclerosis patients were profiled by high-throughput TCR beta sequencing. The multiple sclerosis controls were treatment-naive patients whose relapsing-remitting disease, either stable or active, fulfilled the revised McDonald criteria. Bulk CD8+ and CD4+ T cells were purified by magnetic negative isolation, whereas CD8+ TEMRA cells were enriched by FACS. Blood was collected in EDTA tubes and processed within 24 hours, with PBMCs isolated through density gradient centrifugation. PBMCs intended for TCR sequencing were cryopreserved in liquid nitrogen and thawed later in a water bath at 37 degrees C. A purity of at least 90% was achieved for sorted or isolated CD4+, CD8+ and CD8+ TEMRA cells. Including the terminal cysteine and phenylalanine, the CDR3 comprises 14 residues. The entry retains the CDR3 DNA only, 42 bases that are in frame from base 1. The trim is 5 bases for V and 5 bases for J, with a gap of 19 bases between the germline ends. CDR1 is given as DFQATT and CDR2 as SNEGSKA, both from the germline V gene (reference sequence).

The paper as a whole reports these results and caveats: The number of individuals in the TCR sequencing and HLA analysis was recognized as being relatively small.

A note on this clonotype: Its target antigen remains unknown. Within one base of it there is no much larger clone, and no base qualities were kept.

RNA was extracted using the RNeasy kit, and about 0.45 to 1 ug of the RNA was reverse transcribed with random hexamers. The immunoSEQ multiplex PCR assay, which covers 54 Vbeta and 13 Jbeta segments, was used to amplify TCR beta CDR3 regions. To correct PCR amplification bias, a synthetic template baseline was used for both primer optimization and computational correction. In the original analysis: Reads were annotated to V, D and J genes per IMGT and analyzed with immunoSEQ Analyzer, keeping only productive sequences. Clonality was calculated as one minus the Shannon entropy normalized by log2 of the number of productive unique sequences. For each patient and control, public and private clones were evaluated among the 100 most prevalent clones. Clones were defined as Susac-specific if absent from the healthy and MS cohorts, from under 1,200 published viral clones and from other ImmuneACCESS disease sequences. TCRdb trimmed the raw reads at Q25, called clones with MiXCR and kept productive beta chains. One record per CDR3 amino acid sequence lists the most common genes and DNA. TCRdb's processing, not the authors', yielded these V and J calls. The sample has 200,000 to 250,000 distinct CDR3 sequences on record, roughly 90% of them singletons. The top ten clones comprise over 0.1% of the sample.

The sequence is built from TRBV20-1 and TRBJ2-7, with the D gene possibly TRBD1 or TRBD2, each one fitting 6 bases. This sequence was found in a human donor with multiple sclerosis. Sequencing was carried out using CD8+ T cells from PBMCs. The DNA sequence is TGCAGTGCTGCTGACGGGGGCGCGATAAACGAGCAGTACTTC. Translation gives CSAADGGAINEQYF.